The present entry profiles one T cell receptor (beta chain) with its context. What it binds is not known. This sample stems from a study of cytomegalovirus exposure and HLA in healthy donors. Overall study findings and caveats: Using the classifier, cytomegalovirus status was reportedly diagnosed with high specificity and sensitivity. About 180 TCR beta chains were listed as cytomegalovirus-associated.

CDR3 length: 18 residues. After removal of 3 bases from V and 6 bases from J, the junction contained 11 bases not matched to a gene. Germline-derived CDR1 and CDR2 are SNHLY and FYNNEI. Assay: immunoSEQ multiplex PCR; the TCRdb copy retains only in-frame clones and omits some. The sample yields nearly 200,000 clones, 70% to 85% seen once. Sequenced sample: PBMCs. This chain links TRBV2 with TRBJ2-1, with 13 bases identical to TRBD2. This receptor was obtained from a woman aged 30 to 39 in good health and CMV-seropositive. CDR3 residues: CASSDPRLAGGPGNEQFF. As DNA, the CDR3 is TGTGCCAGCAGTGATCCCCGACTAGCGGGAGGCCCTGGCAATGAGCAGTTCTTC.